The clone carrying this T cell receptor (beta chain) showed up just a few times. Its specificity is not known. The data were taken from a study of blood T cells in healthy people across ages. Study-wide findings and caveats: The donors' CMV status was not determined, possibly confounding changes in expanded clonotypes. Older individuals had lower TCR beta diversity per million T cells (the decline was roughly linear). Estimated diversity across one million T cells was deemed an underestimate. TCR beta diversity tracked closely with naive T cell percentage.

A sample-barcoded 5' primer and a J-beta primer mix were used in a second PCR of roughly 6 to 11 cycles. MiXCR, applied by TCRdb to the 5' RACE reads, yields one record per CDR3 protein. The table has hundreds of thousands of distinct CDR3 sequences, over 20% seen once. The CDR3 contains 14 residues. The germline gives CDR1 KGHSH, CDR2 LQKENI. V lost 3 bases, J lost 5 bases, and 6 bases stayed unmatched. The rearrangement links TRBV18 to TRBJ1-1; 7 nucleotides agree with TRBD1. Specimen: blood. This receptor was taken from a man between 65 and 80 years old in good health. CDR3 protein: CASSPGDSLTEAFF. CDR3 nucleotide sequence: TGTGCCAGCTCACCCGGGGACAGTTTAACTGAAGCTTTCTTT.